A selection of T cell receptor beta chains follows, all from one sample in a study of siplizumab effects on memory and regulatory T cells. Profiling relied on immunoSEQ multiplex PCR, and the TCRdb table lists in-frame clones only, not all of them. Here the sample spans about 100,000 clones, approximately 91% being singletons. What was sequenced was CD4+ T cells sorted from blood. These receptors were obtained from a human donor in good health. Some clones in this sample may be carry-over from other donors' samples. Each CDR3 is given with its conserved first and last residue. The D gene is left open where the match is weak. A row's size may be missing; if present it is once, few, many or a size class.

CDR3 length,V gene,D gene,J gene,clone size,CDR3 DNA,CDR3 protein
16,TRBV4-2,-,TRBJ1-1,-,TGTGCCAGCAGCCAAGGCCAGGGCCTTACCAACACTGAAGCTTTCTTT,CASSQGQGLTNTEAFF
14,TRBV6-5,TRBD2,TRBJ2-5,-,TGTGCCAGCACTCCCACAGCGGGAGAGAAGACCCAGTACTTC,CASTPTAGEKTQYF
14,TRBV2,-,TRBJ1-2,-,TGTGCCAGCAACCCAGTGGGAGGGGCCTATGGCTACACCTTC,CASNPVGGAYGYTF
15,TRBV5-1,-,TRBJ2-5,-,TGCGCCAGCAGCTTGGAGCCGGGGGCGCAAGAGACCCAGTACTTC,CASSLEPGAQETQYF
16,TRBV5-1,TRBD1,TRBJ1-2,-,TGCGCCAGCAAGGAGGGGACAGGGGCCTCTAACTATGGCTACACCTTC,CASKEGTGASNYGYTF
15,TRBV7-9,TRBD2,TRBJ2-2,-,TGTGCCAGCAGCTTAGACGGGAGGGTCACCGGGGAGCTGTTTTTT,CASSLDGRVTGELFF
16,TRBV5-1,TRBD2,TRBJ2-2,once,TGCGCCAGCAGTTCGAGCGGGAGTTATGACACCGGGGAGCTGTTTTTT,CASSSSGSYDTGELFF
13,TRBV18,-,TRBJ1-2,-,TGTGCCAGCTCACCAGGGGTGAATGGTGGCTACACCTTC,CASSPGVNGGYTF
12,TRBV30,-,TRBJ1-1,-,TGTGCCTGGAAATGGGGGGGGACTGAAGCTTTCTTT,CAWKWGGTEAFF
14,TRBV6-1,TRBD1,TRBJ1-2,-,TGTGCCAGCACCCGGACAGGGTTCAGCTATGGCTACACCTTC,CASTRTGFSYGYTF